This T cell receptor beta chain was sequenced during a study of regulatory T cells in long-lasting Graves disease. This clonotype was seen more than once but under ten times. As for time point: newly diagnosed GD, antithyroid drugs for less than 3 months. PBMCs provided the RNA from which the TCR library was made. CDR3-region Arm-PCR and iRepertoire HTBI primers produced the TCR beta libraries. Original handling: In the combined samples, under 80 TRBV and under 15 TRBJ segments were identified. TCRdb analysed the multiplex PCR reads with MiXCR anew, one entry per CDR3 protein. The V and J calls and clone size come from TCRdb's table, not from the authors' own analysis. In the table there are about 330,000 distinct CDR3 sequences, 15% to 20% of which are singletons. These same data were also listed under a study on T cells in Graves' hyperthyroidism and ophthalmopathy.

The sample consisted of peripheral blood mononuclear cells (PBMCs), taken at new diagnosis, from a patient treated with antithyroid drugs. This sequence originates from a woman aged 18-29 years with Graves disease.

The CDR3 DNA reads TGTGCCAGTAGTATGGTGCAGGGGGTATACTCTGGCTACACCTTC. Its protein product is CASSMVQGVYSGYTF. The rearrangement uses TRBV19 and TRBJ1-2; TRBD1 aligns across 7 bases. Looked up from germline, CDR1 is LNHDA and CDR2 is SQIVND (reference sequence). Trimming removed 3 bases from V and 7 bases from J; junction bases left unmatched: 11. The CDR3 runs 15 residues.